This passage covers 24 T cell receptor beta chains from one sample sequenced in a study of cytomegalovirus exposure and HLA in healthy donors. The study ran its PCR with 60 Vbeta and 13 Jbeta primers. Produced via immunoSEQ multiplex PCR; TCRdb's table is partial and in-frame only. Of 110,000 or so clones in the sample, approximately 76% were seen once. Material for sequencing was PBMCs. The source of these receptors is a woman between 45 and 65 years old in good health and CMV-seropositive.

This chain links TRBV28 with TRBJ1-1; D perhaps matches TRBD1 (6 bases). V shed 4 bases and J shed 1 base, with 13 bases lying between them. The CDR3 spans 15 residues. Germline V lookup: CDR1 MDHEN, CDR2 SYDVKM. CDR3: CASSSAGDANTEAFF. CDR3 nucleotides: TGTGCCAGCAGTTCAGCAGGGGACGCGAACACTGAAGCTTTCTTT.

CDR3 DNA: TGTGCCAGCAGACCAGGGACACGCAACACCGGGGAGCTGTTTTTT. Encoded protein: CASRPGTRNTGELFF. The V gene is TRBV7-9, the J gene TRBJ2-2; possibly TRBD1 for D (6 bases). The CDR3 is 15 residues long. The germline CDR1 and CDR2 sequences are SEHNR and FQNEAQ (reference sequence). Trimming shortened V by 6 bases and J by 2 bases, and 13 bases separated the two germline ends.

The rearrangement uses TRBV19 and TRBJ2-7; TRBD1 agrees at 10 bases. Germline CDR1 LNHDA, CDR2 SQIVND (reference sequence). This CDR3 is 16 amino acids long. V lost 4 bases, J lost 5 bases, and 11 bases stayed unmatched. The CDR3 coding sequence is TGTGCCAGTAGTAGCGGGACCGGGACAGGGGCCCACGAGCAGTACTTC. Protein product: CASSSGTGTGAHEQYF.

V gene TRBV27 combines with J gene TRBJ2-2; 11 bases line up with TRBD2. The trim removed 5 bases at V and 6 bases at J, leaving 5 bases unmatched. The germline gives CDR1 MNHEY, CDR2 SMNVEV (reference sequence). CDR3 length: 15 residues. The CDR3 region has the DNA TGTGCCAGCAGTCCAAGGACTAGCGGGTCCGGGGAGCTGTTTTTT. This codes for CASSPRTSGSGELFF.

Points on this clone: One end of the junction fails to match germline, which may point to a read error. The chain joins TRBV27 to TRBJ2-4; D possibly corresponds to TRBD2 (5 bases). From germline, CDR1 is MNHEY and CDR2 SMNVEV (reference sequence). The CDR3 is 15 amino acids. The CDR3 DNA reads as TGTGCCAGCAGTCCAATTCATCTAGCCAAAAACAGTCAGTACTTC. It yields the protein CASSPIHLAKNSQYF.

CDR3 in amino acids: CASSPAGDKGSYEQYF. DNA of the CDR3: TGTGCCAGCAGCCCCGCCGGGGACAAGGGGTCCTACGAGCAGTACTTC. The rearrangement links TRBV9 to TRBJ2-7, with D perhaps TRBD1 (6 bases). The CDR3 spans 16 residues. Germline CDR1 and CDR2: SGDLS and YYNGEE. Trimming took off 4 bases at V and 1 base at J, with 18 bases between the two ends.

The chain couples TRBV4-3 to TRBJ1-4; TRBD1 is a possible D gene (6 bases). Looked up from germline, CDR1 is LGHNA and CDR2 is YSLEER. CDR3 size: 14 residues. The V end was cut by 0 bases, the J end by 9 bases, with 11 bases between. The CDR3 nucleotides are TGCGCCAGCAGCCAAGATTGGCAGGGGAAAAAACTGTTTTTT. As protein: CASSQDWQGKKLFF.

A few counts support this clone. The J gene is TRBJ2-7, the V gene TRBV7-6, with D possibly TRBD2 on 6 matching bases. V gave up 1 base and J gave up 6 bases, with 19 bases separating them. The CDR3 runs 16 residues. Germline CDR1 SGHVS, CDR2 FNYEAQ. DNA for the CDR3: TGTGCCAGCAGCTTAGGGACCGCGAGGAGGGGTGGCGAGCAGTACTTC. Translation gives CASSLGTARRGGEQYF.

The chain employs TRBV27 and TRBJ2-3, with TRBD2 matching over 8 bases. Trimming cost V 7 bases and J 2 bases; bases outside gene matches: 11. The germline gives CDR1 MNHEY, CDR2 SMNVEV (reference sequence). This CDR3 is 16 amino acids long. CDR3 in amino acids: CASTRGAGAATDTQYF. CDR3 in DNA: TGTGCCAGCACCCGCGGAGCGGGAGCTGCCACAGATACGCAGTATTTT.

This clone was seen just once. The chain employs TRBV10-1 and TRBJ1-1; D might be TRBD1 (5 bases). V shed 2 bases and J shed 1 base, with 23 bases lying between them. The CDR3 is 19 residues long. Germline-derived CDR1 and CDR2 are WNHNN and SYGVQD (reference sequence). The CDR3 region is CASSERNGQGFSPNTEAFF. The CDR3, as DNA: TGCGCCAGCAGTGAGCGTAACGGGCAGGGCTTCTCCCCGAACACTGAAGCTTTCTTT.

V and J are TRBV25-1 and TRBJ1-6, with D possibly matching TRBD1 (5 bases). CDR3 length: 15 residues. Germline V gene sequence: CDR1 MGHDK, CDR2 SYGVNS. V lost 2 bases and J 10 bases, leaving 15 bases between the germline ends. CDR3 DNA: TGTGCCAGCAGTGAAGGGACTGGCGGGAGCTCACCCCTCCACTTT. Its protein product is CASSEGTGGSSPLHF.

The chain links TRBV21-1 to TRBJ2-7; the DNA was not compared with TRBD1, the D call given in the table. TRBV21-1 is a recognized pseudogene. The CDR3 is made up of 15 amino acids. The CDR3 reads CASSKGTGYSYEQYF. The CDR3 nucleotides are TGTGCCAGCAGCAAAGGGACAGGATACTCCTACGAGCAGTACTTC.

Note on this clone: The junction does not match germline at one end; this may be a read error. The chain recombines TRBV7-7 with TRBJ2-2, with 10 bases identical to TRBD2. The CDR3 loop spans 16 amino acids. The germline gives CDR1 SSHAT, CDR2 FNYEAQ (reference sequence). The CDR3 DNA follows: TGTGCTAGCAGCGTATTAGCGGGGGGAAACACCGGGGAGCTGTTTTTT. Its translation: CASSVLAGGNTGELFF.

V is TRBV5-6 and J is TRBJ2-1; no firm D call. V lost 0 bases and J lost 2, with 9 bases in between. The CDR3 has 15 amino acids. Germline CDR1 reads SGHDT; CDR2 reads YYEEEE. The CDR3: CASSLVSSTYNEQFF. The CDR3 DNA follows: TGTGCCAGCAGCTTGGTTTCCTCTACCTACAATGAGCAGTTCTTC.

V usage is TRBV18 and J usage is TRBJ1-3; D perhaps matches TRBD1 (6 bases). V was clipped by 5 bases and J by 1 base, with 9 bases between them. CDR3 size: 14 residues. Germline V gene data show CDR1 as KGHSH and CDR2 as LQKENI. The CDR3 DNA reads TGTGCCAGCTCAGAGGGACATTCTGGAAACACCATATATTTT. It is translated as CASSEGHSGNTIYF.

CDR3 bases: TGTGCCAGCAGCTTAGAAGGGGGCGCTTTCTTT. Translated: CASSLEGGAFF. The rearrangement uses TRBV7-9 and TRBJ1-1; 7 bases line up with TRBD1. CDR3 length equals 11 residues. Germline-derived CDR1 and CDR2 are SEHNR and FQNEAQ (reference sequence). The V gene end was trimmed by 1 base and the J gene end by 11 bases; junction bases not matched to a gene: 1. Drawing the rest from reference TRBV7-9 and TRBJ1-1, the complete variable domain is DTGVSQNPRHKITKRGQNVTFRCDPISEHNRLYWYRQTLGQGPEFLTYFQNEAQLEKSRLLSDRFSAERPKGSFSTLEIQRTEQGDSAMYLCASSLEGGAFFGQGTRLTVV.

This clone was seen a handful of times. J is TRBJ1-2 and V is TRBV6-5; the D gene is possibly TRBD1 (5 bases). The CDR3 is made up of 14 amino acids. Germline V lookup: CDR1 MNHEY, CDR2 SVGAGI. The V gene lost 8 bases and the J gene lost 6 bases, with 19 bases spanning the gap. CDR3 region: CASGSRRGVDGYTF. CDR3 coding DNA: TGTGCCAGCGGCAGTCGGAGGGGAGTAGATGGCTACACCTTC.

The genes are TRBV5-1 and TRBJ2-7; D unresolved. Trimming stripped 3 bases from V and 2 bases from J, with 12 bases between. This CDR3 has 14 residues. From germline, CDR1 is SGHRS and CDR2 YFSETQ. The CDR3 here is CASSSRPAAYEQYF. The CDR3 nucleotides are TGCGCCAGCAGCTCTAGGCCGGCGGCCTACGAGCAGTACTTC.

This chain joins TRBV19 and TRBJ1-2; TRBD1 matches at 8 bases. The germline V gene has CDR1 LNHDA and CDR2 SQIVND (reference sequence). The CDR3 contains 13 residues. After removal of 6 bases from V and 2 bases from J, the junction contained 2 bases not matched to a gene. CDR3 bases: TGTGCCAGTAGAGGACAGGGAAACTATGGCTACACCTTC. It specifies CASRGQGNYGYTF.

The V and J genes are TRBV9 and TRBJ2-6; the match to TRBD1 covers 7 bases. The length of the CDR3 is 16 residues. CDR1 SGDLS and CDR2 YYNGEE come from the germline V gene. The trim removed 0 bases at V and 3 bases at J, leaving 3 bases unmatched. The CDR3 nucleotides read TGTGCCAGCAGCGTAGAGGGGGCGCGTGGGGCCAACGTCCTGACTTTC. Translating gives CASSVEGARGANVLTF.

The rearrangement joins TRBV7-9 to TRBJ1-2; D gene uncertain. Trimming cost V 1 base and J 1 base, with 10 bases left between them. CDR1 SEHNR and CDR2 FQNEAQ come from the germline V gene (reference sequence). CDR3 length: 15 amino acids. Written as DNA, the CDR3 is TGTGCCAGCAGCTTAGTGGAGGTTGTTAACTATGGCTACACCTTC. Protein product: CASSLVEVVNYGYTF.

V usage is TRBV27 and J usage is TRBJ2-7; D is possibly TRBD1 (5 bases). The CDR3 sequence is 15 residues long. CDR1 is MNHEY and CDR2 is SMNVEV in the germline V gene (reference sequence). V lost 0 bases, J lost 4 bases, and 13 bases lay in between. The CDR3 region is CASSLSPGNQYEQYF. The CDR3 nucleotides read TGTGCCAGCAGTTTATCCCCAGGGAATCAGTACGAGCAGTACTTC.

The rearrangement links TRBV6-5 to TRBJ2-7; 12 positions agree with TRBD2. The ends lost 6 bases at V and 0 bases at J; junction bases unmatched: 0. The CDR3 has 14 residues. CDR1 MNHEY and CDR2 SVGAGI come from the germline V gene. The CDR3, as DNA: TGTGCCAGCAGGACTAGCGGGGGCTCCTACGAGCAGTACTTC. Protein sequence: CASRTSGGSYEQYF.

This sequence joins TRBV5-6 and TRBJ2-3; possible D gene TRBD2, 5 bases. V was cut by 4 bases and J by 4 bases, with 10 bases left in between. The germline V gene has CDR1 SGHDT and CDR2 YYEEEE. The CDR3 is 13 amino acids. DNA of the CDR3: TGTGCCAGCAGCCGTACTAGAGCAGATACGCAGTATTTT. As protein: CASSRTRADTQYF.